This T cell receptor (beta chain) was captured in a study of blood T cell repertoires in COVID-19. Germline V gene lookup returns CDR1 SEHNR and CDR2 FQNEAQ (reference sequence). The CDR3 runs 12 residues. V lost 5 bases, J lost 4 bases, and 8 bases lay in between. This clone came up once. Measured with immunoSEQ multiplex PCR; TCRdb has only the in-frame clones, and not every one. The repertoire includes some 40,000 clones, approximately 92% of them detected once, and 5.5% to 7% sits in the top ten. V is TRBV7-9 and J is TRBJ1-2; unclear D gene. This receptor was identified in a woman of 80 years or more with acute or convalescent COVID-19. The sample taken for sequencing was peripheral blood. The CDR3 DNA reads as TGTGCCAGCAGCCCGGAGGGCTATGGCTACACCTTC. Translating it yields CASSPEGYGYTF. The full variable domain, in which reference TRBV7-9 and TRBJ1-2 provide the parts outside the CDR3, is DTGVSQNPRHKITKRGQNVTFRCDPISEHNRLYWYRQTLGQGPEFLTYFQNEAQLEKSRLLSDRFSAERPKGSFSTLEIQRTEQGDSAMYLCASSPEGYGYTFGSGTRLTVV.